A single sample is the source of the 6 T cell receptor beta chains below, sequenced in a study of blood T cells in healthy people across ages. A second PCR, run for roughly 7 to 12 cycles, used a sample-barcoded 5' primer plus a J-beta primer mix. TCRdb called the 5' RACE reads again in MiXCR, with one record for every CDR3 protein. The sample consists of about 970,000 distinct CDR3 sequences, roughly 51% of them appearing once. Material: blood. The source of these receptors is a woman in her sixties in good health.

The CDR3 DNA reads as TGCAGTGCTGGAGGGGGACAGGGGATCCACGAGCAGTACTTC. Encoded protein: CSAGGGQGIHEQYF. The genes are TRBV20-1 and TRBJ2-7; 10 nucleotides agree with TRBD1. The CDR3 runs to 14 residues. V was pared by 5 bases and J by 5 bases, with 9 bases of the junction left unmatched. Germline CDR1 is DFQATT and CDR2 is SNEGSKA (reference sequence).

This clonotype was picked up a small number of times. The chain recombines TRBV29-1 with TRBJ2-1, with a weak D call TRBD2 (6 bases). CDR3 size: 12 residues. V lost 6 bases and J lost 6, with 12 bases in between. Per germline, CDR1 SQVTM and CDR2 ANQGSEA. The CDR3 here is CSVGSRGNEQFF. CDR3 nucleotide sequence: TGCAGCGTAGGGTCGCGGGGCAATGAGCAGTTCTTC.

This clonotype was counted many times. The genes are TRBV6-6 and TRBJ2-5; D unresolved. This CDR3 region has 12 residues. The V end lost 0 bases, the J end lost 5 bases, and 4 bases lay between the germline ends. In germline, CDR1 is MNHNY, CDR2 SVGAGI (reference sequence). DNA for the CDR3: TGTGCCAGCAGTTACTCGAGTGAGACCCAGTACTTC. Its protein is CASSYSSETQYF.

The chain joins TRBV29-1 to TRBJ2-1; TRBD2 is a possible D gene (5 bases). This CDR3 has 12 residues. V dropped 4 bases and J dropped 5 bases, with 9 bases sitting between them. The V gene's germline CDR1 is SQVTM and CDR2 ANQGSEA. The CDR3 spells CSVGRMNNEQFF. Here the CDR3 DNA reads TGCAGCGTTGGGAGGATGAACAATGAGCAGTTCTTC.

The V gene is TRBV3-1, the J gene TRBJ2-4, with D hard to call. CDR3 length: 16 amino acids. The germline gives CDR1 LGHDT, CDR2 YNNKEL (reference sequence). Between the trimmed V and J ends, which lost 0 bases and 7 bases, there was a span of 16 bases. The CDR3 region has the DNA TGTGCCAGCAGCCAAGAAAGGAGCGTTAGTAGTAACATTCAGTACTTC. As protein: CASSQERSVSSNIQYF. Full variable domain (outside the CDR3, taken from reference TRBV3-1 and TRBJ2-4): DTAVSQTPKYLVTQMGNDKSIKCEQNLGHDTMYWYKQDSKKFLKIMFSYNNKELIINETVPNRFSPKSPDKAHLNLHINSLELGDSAVYFCASSQERSVSSNIQYFGAGTRLSVL.

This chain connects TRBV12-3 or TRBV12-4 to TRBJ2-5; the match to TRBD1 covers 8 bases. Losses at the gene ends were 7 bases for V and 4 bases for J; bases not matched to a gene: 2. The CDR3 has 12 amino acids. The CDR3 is CASTQGAETQYF. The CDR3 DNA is TGTGCCAGCACCCAGGGGGCAGAGACCCAGTACTTC.